The rows below give T cell receptor beta chains drawn from one sample of a study. Each CDR3 protein gets one entry after TCRdb re-called the reads with MiXCR. The repertoire holds around 3,700 distinct CDR3 sequences, with about 9.6% as singletons. Sequencing input: CD4+ T cells from synovial fluid. These TCRs come from a human donor with rheumatoid arthritis. The CDR3 runs from the conserved cysteine through the conserved F or W. Each record gives: CDR3 protein, CDR3 DNA, J gene, V gene, D gene, clone size, CDR3 length. The D gene is left open where the match is weak. Clone sizes are given selectively: once, few, many, or a class where the clone is expanded.

CASSLVSGDWTEAFF	TGTGCCAGCAGCTTAGTCTCAGGGGATTGGACTGAAGCTTTCTTT	TRBJ1-1	TRBV7-2	-	-	15
CASNRGQGYEQYF	TGTGCCAGCAACAGGGGGCAGGGCTACGAGCAGTACTTC	TRBJ2-7	TRBV2	TRBD1	-	13
CASSLSPTETQYF	TGTGCCAGCAGCTTAAGTCCCACAGAAACGCAGTATTTT	TRBJ2-3	TRBV7-3	-	medium-sized	13
CASSHLAGGGTGELFF	TGTGCCAGCAGCCATTTAGCGGGAGGCGGGACCGGGGAGCTGTTTTTT	TRBJ2-2	TRBV4-2	TRBD2	medium-sized	16
CASSLRASGRAGLGGANVLTF	TGTGCCAGCAGCTTGCGGGCTAGCGGGAGGGCCGGTTTAGGTGGGGCCAACGTCCTGACTTTC	TRBJ2-6	TRBV7-2	TRBD2	many	21
CASSQGASGRRNIQYF	TGTGCCAGCAGCCAAGGGGCTAGCGGGAGGAGAAACATTCAGTACTTC	TRBJ2-4	TRBV4-2	TRBD2	medium-sized	16
CASSLGPQYQETQYF	TGTGCCAGCAGCTTAGGTCCCCAGTACCAAGAGACCCAGTACTTC	TRBJ2-5	TRBV7-2	-	medium-sized	15
CSASGDSPYEQYF	TGCAGTGCTAGTGGAGACAGTCCCTACGAGCAGTACTTC	TRBJ2-7	TRBV20-1	-	-	13
CSALRVDGYTF	TGCAGTGCCCTCAGGGTGGATGGCTACACCTTC	TRBJ1-2	TRBV20-1	-	many	11
CASSQESLAGAGDTQYF	TGCGCCAGCAGCCAAGAATCATTAGCGGGAGCTGGGGATACGCAGTATTTT	TRBJ2-3	TRBV4-1	TRBD2	few	17
CATSELRGQGTGELFF	TGTGCCACCAGTGAGTTAAGGGGACAGGGGACCGGGGAGCTGTTTTTT	TRBJ2-2	TRBV24-1	TRBD1	medium-sized	16
CASSALAQGTDTQYF	TGTGCCAGCAGCGCTTTAGCGCAGGGGACAGATACGCAGTATTTT	TRBJ2-3	TRBV9	-	many	15
CANSLDLGEQFF	TGTGCCAACAGCTTAGATTTAGGTGAGCAGTTCTTC	TRBJ2-1	TRBV7-2	-	-	12
CASSPGTVSNYEQYF	TGTGCCAGCAGCCCCGGGACAGTGTCAAATTACGAGCAGTACTTC	TRBJ2-7	TRBV7-2	TRBD1	medium-sized	15
CASSQTGRSSYEQYF	TGTGCCAGCAGCCAAACAGGGCGCAGCTCCTACGAGCAGTACTTC	TRBJ2-7	TRBV7-2	-	medium-sized	15
CSATSGGSSTDTQYF	TGCAGTGCTACAAGCGGGGGATCTAGCACAGATACGCAGTATTTT	TRBJ2-3	TRBV20-1	TRBD2	many	15
CASSEGEGNRGRLSYGYTF	TGTGCCAGCAGTGAAGGGGAGGGCAACAGGGGGCGCTTAAGCTATGGCTACACCTTC	TRBJ1-2	TRBV6-1	TRBD1	many	19
CAIIPEQGTEAFF	TGTGCCATCATCCCGGAACAGGGCACTGAAGCTTTCTTT	TRBJ1-1	TRBV10-3	-	few	13
CASSESAGNEQFF	TGCGCCAGCAGTGAGTCTGCGGGTAATGAGCAGTTCTTC	TRBJ2-1	TRBV10-1	-	medium-sized	13
CASSPLTGGWNSPLHF	TGCGCCAGCAGCCCGCTGACAGGGGGCTGGAATTCACCCCTCCACTTT	TRBJ1-6	TRBV5-1	TRBD1	medium-sized	16
CASRVDIMNTEAFF	TGTGCCAGCAGGGTGGACATCATGAACACTGAAGCTTTCTTT	TRBJ1-1	TRBV2	-	large	14
CASSYSIGLREGNTEAFF	TGTGCCAGCAGTTACTCGATCGGGCTCCGAGAGGGAAACACTGAAGCTTTCTTT	TRBJ1-1	TRBV6-5	-	medium-sized	18
CASSAGTTTNEKLFF	TGTGCCAGCTCAGCGGGGACAACAACTAATGAAAAACTGTTTTTT	TRBJ1-4	TRBV18	-	medium-sized	15
CASSQTSGEGETQYF	TGTGCCAGCAGCCAGACTAGCGGTGAGGGAGAGACCCAGTACTTC	TRBJ2-5	TRBV4-2	TRBD2	medium-sized	15
CASSIRQGSDIQYF	TGTGCCAGCAGCATACGACAGGGGTCGGACATTCAGTACTTC	TRBJ2-4	TRBV5-6	TRBD1	medium-sized	14
CSAPKLAGGVGTDTQYF	TGCAGTGCCCCCAAGCTAGCGGGAGGGGTAGGCACAGATACGCAGTATTTT	TRBJ2-3	TRBV20-1	TRBD2	many	17
CASSLHRAGGTDTQYF	TGTGCCAGCAGCCTTCACAGGGCTGGGGGCACAGATACGCAGTATTTT	TRBJ2-3	TRBV4-2	-	medium-sized	16
CASNGRGAETYNEQFF	TGTGCCAGTAATGGCCGGGGAGCGGAAACCTACAATGAGCAGTTCTTC	TRBJ2-1	TRBV27	-	medium-sized	16
CSAGAPGQGDYEQYF	TGCAGTGCTGGCGCCCCAGGGCAGGGAGACTACGAGCAGTACTTC	TRBJ2-7	TRBV20-1	-	medium-sized	15
CASSTGLPVTDTQYF	TGTGCCAGCAGCACCGGACTGCCCGTCACAGATACGCAGTATTTT	TRBJ2-3	TRBV7-2	-	medium-sized	15
CSALPHLNTEAFF	TGCAGTGCTCTACCTCACCTGAACACTGAAGCTTTCTTT	TRBJ1-1	TRBV20-1	-	medium-sized	13
CASRRSIGELFF	TGTGCCAGCCGACGTAGCATCGGGGAGCTGTTTTTT	TRBJ2-2	TRBV7-8	-	-	12
CASSSGTSQYF	TGTGCCAGCAGCTCCGGGACTAGCCAGTATTTT	TRBJ2-3	TRBV11-2	TRBD2	many	11
CSVGPGTGGIGEQFF	TGCAGCGTTGGGCCCGGGACAGGGGGTATCGGTGAGCAGTTCTTC	TRBJ2-1	TRBV29-1	TRBD1	few	15
CASSHSRDSYEQYF	TGTGCCAGCAGCCACTCCCGGGACTCCTACGAGCAGTACTTC	TRBJ2-7	TRBV7-9	-	many	14
CASSLGYQVEAFF	TGTGCCAGCAGCTTAGGTTACCAGGTTGAAGCTTTCTTT	TRBJ1-1	TRBV7-2	-	medium-sized	13
CSARDTAPETQYF	TGCAGTGCTAGAGATACCGCCCCGGAGACCCAGTACTTC	TRBJ2-5	TRBV20-1	-	medium-sized	13
CASSESGTVQETQYF	TGCGCCAGCAGTGAGTCCGGGACAGTCCAAGAGACCCAGTACTTC	TRBJ2-5	TRBV10-2	TRBD1	large	15
CASSPRDSDLAFF	TGTGCCAGCAGTCCCCGGGACAGCGATTTAGCTTTCTTT	TRBJ1-1	TRBV6-6	TRBD1	medium-sized	13
CAHGLANTGELFF	TGTGCCCACGGGCTCGCGAACACCGGGGAGCTGTTTTTT	TRBJ2-2	TRBV7-9	-	medium-sized	13
CASSLLGLVSYEQYF	TGTGCCAGCAGCCTACTGGGACTAGTCTCCTACGAGCAGTACTTC	TRBJ2-7	TRBV7-2	TRBD2	medium-sized	15
CASSLQGNNSPLHF	TGTGCCAGCAGCTTACAGGGCAATAATTCACCCCTCCACTTT	TRBJ1-6	TRBV11-2	-	large	14
CASSLVAGQGGEETYF	TGTGCCAGCAGCTTAGTAGCGGGACAGGGGGGCGAAGAGACGTACTTC	TRBJ2-7	TRBV11-2	TRBD1	once	16
CAISGGDMNTEAFF	TGTGCCATCAGTGGGGGTGACATGAACACTGAAGCTTTCTTT	TRBJ1-1	TRBV10-3	-	medium-sized	14
CASSARDLNTEAFF	TGTGCCAGCTCGGCGAGGGATCTGAACACTGAAGCTTTCTTT	TRBJ1-1	TRBV6-1	-	medium-sized	14
CASMAGTGDTGELFF	TGTGCCAGCATGGCCGGGACAGGGGACACCGGGGAGCTGTTTTTT	TRBJ2-2	TRBV7-6	TRBD1	medium-sized	15
CAIQGAPHAYEQYF	TGTGCCATCCAGGGAGCACCCCACGCCTACGAGCAGTACTTC	TRBJ2-7	TRBV14	-	-	14
CASSPNRGGEQFF	TGTGCCAGCAGCCCTAACCGGGGCGGCGAGCAGTTCTTC	TRBJ2-1	TRBV5-5	-	-	13
CASSLVASVGNEQFF	TGCGCCAGCAGCTTGGTAGCTAGCGTTGGCAATGAGCAGTTCTTC	TRBJ2-1	TRBV5-1	-	few	15
CASSQVGGQIIGELFF	TGCGCCAGCAGCCAAGTGGGGGGACAGATAATCGGGGAGCTGTTTTTT	TRBJ2-2	TRBV4-3	-	few	16